The 4 T cell receptor beta chains below were found in one sample sequenced in a study of cytomegalovirus exposure and HLA in healthy donors. With 60 Vbeta and 13 Jbeta primers, the PCR was carried out. TCRdb's table, derived via immunoSEQ multiplex PCR, lists solely in-frame clones and lacks some. Its table lists roughly 73,000 clones. The sequencing input was PBMCs. These TCRs come from a man aged 50 to 59 in good health and CMV-seropositive.

The V call is TRBV5-1, the J call TRBJ2-2; TRBD2 agrees at 7 bases. Trimming at V came to 4 bases and at J to 0 bases, leaving 3 bases not matched to a gene. Germline lookup yields CDR1 SGHRS and CDR2 YFSETQ. This CDR3 has 15 residues. The CDR3 here is CASSGTSANTGELFF. The DNA of the CDR3 is TGCGCCAGCAGCGGCACTAGCGCGAACACCGGGGAGCTGTTTTTT.

This chain joins TRBV19 and TRBJ1-2, with TRBD1 matching 9 bases. The ends lost 4 bases at V and 7 bases at J; junction bases unmatched: 7. The germline gives CDR1 LNHDA, CDR2 SQIVND (reference sequence). This CDR3 is built from 14 residues. CDR3 nucleotide sequence: TGTGCCAGTAGTAGCACAGGGGGCGCAGGTGGCTACACCTTC. Amino acid sequence: CASSSTGGAGGYTF. The full variable domain, in which reference TRBV19 and TRBJ1-2 provide the parts outside the CDR3, is DGGITQSPKYLFRKEGQNVTLSCEQNLNHDAMYWYRQDPGQGLRLIYYSQIVNDFQKGDIAEGYSVSREKKESFPLTVTSAQKNPTAFYLCASSSTGGAGGYTFGSGTRLTVV.

The rearrangement joins TRBV19 to TRBJ2-2; D might be TRBD2 (6 bases). The germline V and J ends were trimmed by 5 bases and 2 bases, with 21 bases remaining between them. Germline V gives CDR1 LNHDA, CDR2 SQIVND (reference sequence). CDR3 length: 18 amino acids. CDR3 in amino acids: CASSPRKGGTVNTGELFF. The CDR3 coding sequence is TGTGCCAGTAGTCCGCGGAAAGGCGGGACGGTAAACACCGGGGAGCTGTTTTTT. Complete variable domain (other parts from reference TRBV19 and TRBJ2-2): DGGITQSPKYLFRKEGQNVTLSCEQNLNHDAMYWYRQDPGQGLRLIYYSQIVNDFQKGDIAEGYSVSREKKESFPLTVTSAQKNPTAFYLCASSPRKGGTVNTGELFFGEGSRLTVL.

The chain is built from TRBV5-5 and TRBJ2-2, with TRBD2 matching 8 bases. V lost 4 bases and J lost 6; bases outside the gene matches: 8. This CDR3 contains 15 residues. From germline, CDR1 is SGHKS and CDR2 YYEKEE (reference sequence). Here the CDR3 DNA reads TGTGCCAGCAGCCCACGGGAAGCGGGAGCCGGGGAGCTGTTTTTT. Protein: CASSPREAGAGELFF.